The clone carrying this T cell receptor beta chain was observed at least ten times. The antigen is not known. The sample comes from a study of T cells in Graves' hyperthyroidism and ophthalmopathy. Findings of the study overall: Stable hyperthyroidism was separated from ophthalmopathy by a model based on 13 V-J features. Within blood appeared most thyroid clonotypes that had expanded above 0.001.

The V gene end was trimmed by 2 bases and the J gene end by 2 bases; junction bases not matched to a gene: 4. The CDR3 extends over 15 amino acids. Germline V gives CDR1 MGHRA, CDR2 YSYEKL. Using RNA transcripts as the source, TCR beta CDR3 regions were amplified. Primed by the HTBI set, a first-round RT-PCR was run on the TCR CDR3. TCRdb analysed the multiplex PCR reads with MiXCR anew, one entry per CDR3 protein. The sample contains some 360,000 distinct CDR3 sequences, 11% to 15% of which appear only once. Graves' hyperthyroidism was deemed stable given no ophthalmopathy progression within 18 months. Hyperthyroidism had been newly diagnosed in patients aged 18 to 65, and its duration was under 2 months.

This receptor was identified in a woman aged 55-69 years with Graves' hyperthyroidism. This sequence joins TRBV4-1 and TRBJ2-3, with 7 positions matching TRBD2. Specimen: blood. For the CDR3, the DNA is TGCGCCAGCAGCCAACTGGGACTATCCACAGATACGCAGTATTTT. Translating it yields CASSQLGLSTDTQYF.